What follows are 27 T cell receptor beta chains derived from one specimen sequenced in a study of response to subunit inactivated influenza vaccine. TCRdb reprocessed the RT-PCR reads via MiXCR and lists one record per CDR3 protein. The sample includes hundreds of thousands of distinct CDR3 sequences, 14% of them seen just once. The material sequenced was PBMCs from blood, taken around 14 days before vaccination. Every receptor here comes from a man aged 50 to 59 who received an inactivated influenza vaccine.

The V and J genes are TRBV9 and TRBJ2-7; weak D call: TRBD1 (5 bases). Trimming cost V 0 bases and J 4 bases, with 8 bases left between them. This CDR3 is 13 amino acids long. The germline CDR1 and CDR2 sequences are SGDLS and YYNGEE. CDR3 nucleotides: TGTGCCAGCAGCGTAGAGGGGCGGTACGAGCAGTACTTC. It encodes CASSVEGRYEQYF.

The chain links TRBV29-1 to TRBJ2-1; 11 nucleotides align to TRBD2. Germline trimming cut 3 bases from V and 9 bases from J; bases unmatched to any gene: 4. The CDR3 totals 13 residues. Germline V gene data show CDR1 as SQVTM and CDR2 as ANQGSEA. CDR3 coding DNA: TGCAGCGTTGACAGGCTAGCGGGGGGTGAGCAGTTCTTC. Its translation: CSVDRLAGGEQFF.

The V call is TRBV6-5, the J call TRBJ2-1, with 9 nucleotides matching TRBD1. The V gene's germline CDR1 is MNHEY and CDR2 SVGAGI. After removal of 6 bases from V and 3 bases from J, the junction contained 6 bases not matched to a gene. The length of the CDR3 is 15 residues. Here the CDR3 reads CASSYRDRDYNEQFF. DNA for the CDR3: TGTGCCAGCAGCTACCGGGACAGGGACTACAATGAGCAGTTCTTC.

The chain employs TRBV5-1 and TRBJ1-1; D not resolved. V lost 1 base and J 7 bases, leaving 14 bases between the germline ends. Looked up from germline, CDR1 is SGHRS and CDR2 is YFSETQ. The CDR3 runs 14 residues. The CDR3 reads CASSLWESGGEAFF. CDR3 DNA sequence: TGCGCCAGCAGCTTGTGGGAATCGGGTGGTGAAGCTTTCTTT.

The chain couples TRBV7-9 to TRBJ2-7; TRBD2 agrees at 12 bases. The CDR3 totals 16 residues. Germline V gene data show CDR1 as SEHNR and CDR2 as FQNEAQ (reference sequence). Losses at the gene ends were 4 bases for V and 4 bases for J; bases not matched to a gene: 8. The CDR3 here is CASSWKTSGGRYEQYF. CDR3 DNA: TGTGCCAGCAGCTGGAAGACTAGCGGGGGCCGGTACGAGCAGTACTTC.

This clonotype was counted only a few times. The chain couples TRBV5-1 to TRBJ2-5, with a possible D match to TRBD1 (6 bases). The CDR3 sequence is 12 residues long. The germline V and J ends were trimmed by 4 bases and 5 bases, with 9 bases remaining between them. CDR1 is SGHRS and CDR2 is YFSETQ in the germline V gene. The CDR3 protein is CASSGGQETQYF. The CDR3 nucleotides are TGCGCCAGCAGCGGGGGCCAGGAGACCCAGTACTTC.

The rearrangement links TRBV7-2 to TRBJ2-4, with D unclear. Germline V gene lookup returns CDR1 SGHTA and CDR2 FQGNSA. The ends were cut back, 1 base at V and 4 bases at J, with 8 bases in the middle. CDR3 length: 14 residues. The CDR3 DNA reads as TGTGCCAGCAGCTTAGGGGTCCTTAAAAACATTCAGTACTTC. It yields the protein CASSLGVLKNIQYF.

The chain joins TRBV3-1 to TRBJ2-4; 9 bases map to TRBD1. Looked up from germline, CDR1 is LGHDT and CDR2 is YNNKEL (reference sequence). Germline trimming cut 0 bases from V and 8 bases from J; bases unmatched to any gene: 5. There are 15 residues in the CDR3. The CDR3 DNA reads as TGTGCCAGCAGCCAAGACTGGGACAGGGTAGACATTCAGTACTTC. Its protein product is CASSQDWDRVDIQYF.

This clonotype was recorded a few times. In DNA form, the CDR3 reads TGTGCCAGCAGTTTCTTGGGACAGGGCTACGAGCAGTACTTC. Translating gives CASSFLGQGYEQYF. The J gene is TRBJ2-7, the V gene TRBV28, with TRBD1 matching over 9 bases. Germline CDR1 and CDR2: MDHEN and SYDVKM. Trimming at V came to 3 bases and at J to 3 bases, leaving 3 bases not matched to a gene. The CDR3 is 14 residues long.

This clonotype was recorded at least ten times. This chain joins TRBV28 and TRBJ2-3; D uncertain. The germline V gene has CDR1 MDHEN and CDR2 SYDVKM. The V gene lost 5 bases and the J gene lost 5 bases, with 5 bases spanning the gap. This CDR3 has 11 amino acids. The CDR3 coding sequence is TGTGCCAGCAGTCGGAGAGATACGCAGTATTTT. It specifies CASSRRDTQYF.

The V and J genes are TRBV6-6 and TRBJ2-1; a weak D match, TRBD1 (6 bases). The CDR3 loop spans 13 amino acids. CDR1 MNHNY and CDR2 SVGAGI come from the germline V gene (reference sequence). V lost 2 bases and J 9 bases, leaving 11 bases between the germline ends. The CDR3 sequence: CASSYRGTGEQFF. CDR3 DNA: TGTGCCAGCAGTTACAGGGGGACGGGTGAGCAGTTCTTC.

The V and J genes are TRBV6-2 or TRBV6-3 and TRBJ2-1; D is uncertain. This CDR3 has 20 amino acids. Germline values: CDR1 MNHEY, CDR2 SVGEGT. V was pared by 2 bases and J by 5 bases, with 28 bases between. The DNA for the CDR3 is TGTGCCAGCAGTTACACCCCCTCTATGTGGATTTCACTACTCAACAATGAGCAGTTCTTC. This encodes CASSYTPSMWISLLNNEQFF.

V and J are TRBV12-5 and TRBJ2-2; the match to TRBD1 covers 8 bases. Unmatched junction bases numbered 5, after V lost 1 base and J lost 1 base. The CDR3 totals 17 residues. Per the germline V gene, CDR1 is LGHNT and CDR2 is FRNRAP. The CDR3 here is CASGLAVGTGNTGELFF. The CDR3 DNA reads TGTGCTAGTGGTTTGGCAGTAGGGACAGGGAACACCGGGGAGCTGTTTTTT.

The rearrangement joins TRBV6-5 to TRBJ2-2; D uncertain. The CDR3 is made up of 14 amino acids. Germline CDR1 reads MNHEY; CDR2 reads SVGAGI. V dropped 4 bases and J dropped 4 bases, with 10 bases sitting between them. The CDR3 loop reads CASSFSRRTGELFF. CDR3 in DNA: TGTGCCAGCAGTTTTTCCCGGCGCACCGGGGAGCTGTTTTTT.

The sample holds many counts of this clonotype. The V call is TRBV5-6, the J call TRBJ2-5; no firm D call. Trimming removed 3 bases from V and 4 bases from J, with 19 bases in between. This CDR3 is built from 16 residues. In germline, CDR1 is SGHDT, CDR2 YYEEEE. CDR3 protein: CASSSQFLGFGETQYF. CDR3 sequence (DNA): TGTGCCAGCAGCTCGCAATTCCTAGGATTCGGAGAGACCCAGTACTTC.

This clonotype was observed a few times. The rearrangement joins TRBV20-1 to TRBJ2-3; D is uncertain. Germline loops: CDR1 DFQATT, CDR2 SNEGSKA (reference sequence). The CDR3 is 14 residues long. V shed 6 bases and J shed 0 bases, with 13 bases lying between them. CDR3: CSALRISSTDTQYF. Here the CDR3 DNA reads TGCAGTGCCCTGCGGATTTCTAGCACAGATACGCAGTATTTT.

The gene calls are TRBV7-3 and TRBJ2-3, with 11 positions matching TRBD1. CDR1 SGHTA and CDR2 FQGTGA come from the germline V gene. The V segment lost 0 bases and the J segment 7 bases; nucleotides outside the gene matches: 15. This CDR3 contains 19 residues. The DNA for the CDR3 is TGTGCCAGCAGCTTAACTCCTAAGGGCGGACAGGGGGCCTTAAATACGCAGTATTTT. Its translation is CASSLTPKGGQGALNTQYF. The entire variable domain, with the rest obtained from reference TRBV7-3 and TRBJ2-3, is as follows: GAGVSQTPSNKVTEKGKYVELRCDPISGHTALYWYRQSLGQGPEFLIYFQGTGAADDSGLPNDRFFAVRPEGSVSTLKIQRTERGDSAVYLCASSLTPKGGQGALNTQYFGPGTRLTVL.

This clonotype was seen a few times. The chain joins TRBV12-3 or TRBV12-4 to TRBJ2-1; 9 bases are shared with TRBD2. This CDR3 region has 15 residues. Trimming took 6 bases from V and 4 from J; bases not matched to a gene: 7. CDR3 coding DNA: TGTGCCAGCAGCCTCGGACTAGCGCCTTACAATGAGCAGTTCTTC. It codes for CASSLGLAPYNEQFF.

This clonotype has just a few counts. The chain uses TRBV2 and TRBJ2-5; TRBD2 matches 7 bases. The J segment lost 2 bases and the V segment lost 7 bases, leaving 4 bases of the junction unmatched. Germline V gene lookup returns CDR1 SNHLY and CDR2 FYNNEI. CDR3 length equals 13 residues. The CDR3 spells CASTTGLQETQYF. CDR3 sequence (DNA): TGTGCCAGCACCACGGGACTACAAGAGACCCAGTACTTC.

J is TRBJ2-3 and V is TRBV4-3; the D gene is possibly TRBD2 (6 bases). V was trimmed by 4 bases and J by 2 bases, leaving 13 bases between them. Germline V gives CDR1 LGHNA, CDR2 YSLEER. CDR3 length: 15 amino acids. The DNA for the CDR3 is TGCGCCAGCAGCCCCTATAGCGGAACCACAGATACGCAGTATTTT. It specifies CASSPYSGTTDTQYF.

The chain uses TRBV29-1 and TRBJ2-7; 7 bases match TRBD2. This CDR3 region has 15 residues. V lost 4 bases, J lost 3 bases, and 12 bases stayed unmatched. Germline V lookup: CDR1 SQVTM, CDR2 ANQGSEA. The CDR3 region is CSVARLDGRNYEQYF. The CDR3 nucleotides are TGCAGCGTTGCCCGGCTGGACGGGAGGAACTACGAGCAGTACTTC.

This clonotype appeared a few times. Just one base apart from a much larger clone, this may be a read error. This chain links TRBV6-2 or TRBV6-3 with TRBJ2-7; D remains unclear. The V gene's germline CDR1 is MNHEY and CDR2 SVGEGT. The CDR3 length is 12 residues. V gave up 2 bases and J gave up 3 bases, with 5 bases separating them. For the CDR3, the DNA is TGTGCCAGCAGTTACAGGAACTACGAGCAGTACTTC. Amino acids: CASSYRNYEQYF.

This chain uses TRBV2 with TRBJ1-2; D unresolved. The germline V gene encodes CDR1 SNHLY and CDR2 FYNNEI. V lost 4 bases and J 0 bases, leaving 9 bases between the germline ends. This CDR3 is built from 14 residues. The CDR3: CASSVTGTNYGYTF. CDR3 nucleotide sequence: TGTGCCAGCAGTGTGACCGGGACTAACTATGGCTACACCTTC.

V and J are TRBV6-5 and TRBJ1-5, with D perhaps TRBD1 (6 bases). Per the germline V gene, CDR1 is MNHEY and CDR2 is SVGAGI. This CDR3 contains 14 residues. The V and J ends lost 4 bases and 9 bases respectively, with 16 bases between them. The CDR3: CASSSEGTLGPQHF. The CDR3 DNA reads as TGTGCCAGCAGTTCCGAAGGGACACTCGGGCCCCAGCATTTT.

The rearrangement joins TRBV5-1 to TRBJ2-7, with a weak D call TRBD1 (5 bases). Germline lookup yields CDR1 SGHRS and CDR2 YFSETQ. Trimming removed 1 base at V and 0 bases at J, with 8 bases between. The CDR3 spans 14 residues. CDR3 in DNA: TGCGCCAGCAGCTTGAGGGGCCACTCCTACGAGCAGTACTTC. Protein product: CASSLRGHSYEQYF.

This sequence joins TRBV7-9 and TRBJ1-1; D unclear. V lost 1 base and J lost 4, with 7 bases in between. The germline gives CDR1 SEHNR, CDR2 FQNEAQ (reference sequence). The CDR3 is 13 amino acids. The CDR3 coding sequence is TGTGCCAGCAGCTTAGATGCGACCACTGAAGCTTTCTTT. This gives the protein CASSLDATTEAFF.

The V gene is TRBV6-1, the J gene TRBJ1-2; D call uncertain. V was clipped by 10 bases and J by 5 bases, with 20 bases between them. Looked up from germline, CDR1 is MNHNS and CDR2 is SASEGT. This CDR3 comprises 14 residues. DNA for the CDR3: TGTGCCACCCAAGAAGACCCACCGGGGTATGGCTACACCTTC. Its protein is CATQEDPPGYGYTF.